This is a list of T cell receptor beta chains from one sample in a study of T cell repertoires in cytomegalovirus infection. MiXCR, run by TCRdb on the reads, gives a single entry per CDR3 protein. In the table there are approximately 730,000 distinct CDR3 sequences, 25% to 35% of which are singletons. Antigens for these TCRs are unknown. The material was cultured CD8+ T cells from PBMCs, obtained from culture after CMV antigen stimulation. The source is a human donor in good health (CMV status not recorded). Some clones in this sample may be carry-over from other donors' samples. The CDR3 runs from the conserved cysteine through the conserved F or W. D genes are given only for firm matches. Rows may omit the clone size; those that give it use once, few, many or a size class.

DNA	CDR3	size	D	V	J
TGCGCCAGCAGCCCTTGGCCCAGAGACGATAGCAATCAGCCCCAGCATTTT	CASSPWPRDDSNQPQHF	few	NA	TRBV5-1	TRBJ1-5
TGCAGTGCTGCGGGGGGACACCAATTTAGGGACATTCAGTACTTC	CSAAGGHQFRDIQYF	few	TRBD2	TRBV20-1	TRBJ2-4
TGCGCCAGCAGCCGGGCAGGGAAATACAATGAGCAGTTCTTC	CASSRAGKYNEQFF	once	NA	TRBV4-1	TRBJ2-1
TGTGCCAGTGCCAATCCCGGGGAAGGGAATGAAAAACTGTTTTTT	CASANPGEGNEKLFF	NA	NA	TRBV6-1	TRBJ1-4
TGCGCCAGCAGCCAAGATAGTCGAAGTTGGCCCAACACCATATATTTT	CASSQDSRSWPNTIYF	NA	NA	TRBV4-3	TRBJ1-3
TGTGCCAGCAGTTCCCGGGTAGTCGAAGAGACCCAGTACTTC	CASSSRVVEETQYF	NA	NA	TRBV28	TRBJ2-5
TGTGCCAGCAGATGGGACACTGAAGCTTTCTTT	CASRWDTEAFF	few	NA	TRBV6-1	TRBJ1-1
TGTGCCAGCAGCCCTTTTATAGCCTCTGGGGCCAACGTCCTGACTTTC	CASSPFIASGANVLTF	few	NA	TRBV27	TRBJ2-6
TGTGCCAGCAGCCCCTATCGGGTTACCTCGAGAAAAAACGGGGAGCTGTTTTTT	CASSPYRVTSRKNGELFF	many	NA	TRBV7-2	TRBJ2-2
TGTGCCAGCAGTTATCAGGGCTTAAACACCGGGGAGCTGTTTTTT	CASSYQGLNTGELFF	NA	NA	TRBV6-2/TRBV6-3	TRBJ2-2
TGTGCCAGCAGCACGACAACCGGGACAGGGGCCCCCGGGGAGCTGTTTTTT	CASSTTTGTGAPGELFF	few	TRBD1	TRBV11-2	TRBJ2-2
TGTGCCAGCAGCTTAGAGGCGCGGATTGCAACTAATGTAAAACTGTTTTTT	CASSLEARIATNVKLFF	NA	NA	TRBV7-6	TRBJ1-4
TGTGCCAGCAGACCTACAGGGGTCCTCCCGCCAGATACGCAGTATTTT	CASRPTGVLPPDTQYF	few	TRBD1	TRBV7-6	TRBJ2-3
TGTGCTAGTGGTTTGATAACAGGGACGAAATCTAATGAAAAACTGTTTTTT	CASGLITGTKSNEKLFF	many	NA	TRBV12-5	TRBJ1-4
TGCAGTGCTAGAGAAGTTGGCTACACCTTC	CSAREVGYTF	NA	NA	TRBV20-1	TRBJ1-2
TGTGCCAGCAGCCAAGACACAGTCGGCGGGGAGCTGTTTTTT	CASSQDTVGGELFF	NA	NA	TRBV4-2	TRBJ2-2
TGTGCCAGCAGCCAAGTCGGGGTGACAGATACGCAGTATTTT	CASSQVGVTDTQYF	NA	NA	TRBV12-3/TRBV12-4	TRBJ2-3
TGTGCCAGTAGTTCGGGGGACAGCTATCAGCCCCAGCATTTT	CASSSGDSYQPQHF	few	TRBD1	TRBV19	TRBJ1-5
TGCGCCAGCAGCCAAGGAAGCGTGAACACTGAAGCTTTCTTT	CASSQGSVNTEAFF	NA	NA	TRBV4-1	TRBJ1-1
TGCAGTGCTAGAGATTTGACAGGCCGTAGCAATCAGCCCCAGCATTTT	CSARDLTGRSNQPQHF	NA	NA	TRBV20-1	TRBJ1-5
TGTGCCAGCAGTTCCGCATTGGGGCTGGGAAAGGAGACCCAGTACTTC	CASSSALGLGKETQYF	few	NA	TRBV6-6	TRBJ2-5
TGTGCCACCAGCAGAGATGGGACAGCTGAAGCTTTCTTT	CATSRDGTAEAFF	NA	TRBD1	TRBV15	TRBJ1-1
TGTGCCAGCAGTCCCTCGATCCTGGGACTAGCGGACAATGAGCAGTTCTTC	CASSPSILGLADNEQFF	NA	TRBD2	TRBV27	TRBJ2-1
TGCAGTGCTAGAGGCCGGGCCCCCCTGGGAGATACGCAGTATTTT	CSARGRAPLGDTQYF	NA	NA	TRBV20-1	TRBJ2-3
TGTGCCAGCAGCGTAGCGAGGGGTGAAGGAGGGGCCAACGTCCTGACTTTC	CASSVARGEGGANVLTF	few	NA	TRBV9	TRBJ2-6
TGTGCCAGCACTGCGGGGCAAGAGACCCAGTACTTC	CASTAGQETQYF	few	NA	TRBV11-2	TRBJ2-5
TGTGCCATCTTTTCGGGGGACAATGAGCAGTTCTTC	CAIFSGDNEQFF	NA	NA	TRBV10-3	TRBJ2-1
TGTGCCAGCAGCTCCCTCGCGGCTGCCGTGGAGACCCAGTACTTC	CASSSLAAAVETQYF	NA	NA	TRBV7-9	TRBJ2-5
TGTGCCAGCAGCTCCTTGGGTGAAGCTTTCTTT	CASSSLGEAFF	NA	NA	TRBV7-8	TRBJ1-1
TGTGCCAGCAGCTTAGACATCGGGGGGTACAATGAGCAGTTCTTC	CASSLDIGGYNEQFF	NA	TRBD2	TRBV11-2	TRBJ2-1
TGTGCCAGCACCCTTCTGGGCCAGCCCCAGCATTTT	CASTLLGQPQHF	NA	NA	TRBV12-3/TRBV12-4	TRBJ1-5